The rows below give T cell receptor beta chains drawn from one sample of a study of regulatory T cells in long-lasting Graves disease. One entry per CDR3 protein results from TCRdb running MiXCR on the multiplex PCR reads. Of 300,000 to 450,000 distinct CDR3 sequences listed, around 16% are singletons. Sequencing was performed on peripheral blood mononuclear cells (PBMCs), taken at new diagnosis, from a patient treated with antithyroid drugs. Receptor source: a female donor with Graves disease. Both conserved end residues are part of each CDR3. The D gene is left open where the match is weak. Size is omitted from some rows. Given values are once, few, many or a class for expanded clones.

D gene: TRBD2; J gene: TRBJ2-1; V gene: TRBV20-1; clone size: many; CDR3 protein: CSARDSGGKRARSDEQFF; CDR3 DNA: TGCAGTGCTAGAGATAGCGGGGGCAAGCGGGCACGTAGTGATGAGCAGTTCTTC
D gene: TRBD2; J gene: TRBJ2-3; V gene: TRBV20-1; clone size: NA; CDR3 protein: CSAVRLAGVFTDTQYF; CDR3 DNA: TGCAGTGCAGTTCGACTAGCGGGTGTGTTCACAGATACGCAGTATTTT
D gene: NA; J gene: TRBJ1-2; V gene: TRBV28; clone size: NA; CDR3 protein: CASSSTSGTAASLGYGYTF; CDR3 DNA: TGTGCCAGCAGTTCCACTTCCGGGACCGCCGCCTCTCTTGGCTATGGCTACACCTTC
D gene: TRBD2; J gene: TRBJ2-1; V gene: TRBV27; clone size: many; CDR3 protein: CASSFGLAGDNEQFF; CDR3 DNA: TGTGCCAGCAGTTTCGGACTAGCGGGTGATAATGAGCAGTTCTTC
D gene: NA; J gene: TRBJ2-7; V gene: TRBV29-1; clone size: many; CDR3 protein: CSVSRGRSTGEQYF; CDR3 DNA: TGCAGCGTTTCCCGGGGGAGATCCACGGGCGAGCAGTACTTC
D gene: NA; J gene: TRBJ1-2; V gene: TRBV10-3; clone size: many; CDR3 protein: CAISGGIPNYGYTF; CDR3 DNA: TGTGCCATCAGTGGCGGCATTCCTAACTATGGCTACACCTTC
D gene: TRBD1; J gene: TRBJ2-2; V gene: TRBV7-9; clone size: NA; CDR3 protein: CSSSSTVLNPDRVVTGELFF; CDR3 DNA: TGTTCCAGCAGCTCCACGGTGTTAAATCCGGACAGGGTAGTAACCGGGGAGCTGTTTTTT
D gene: NA; J gene: TRBJ2-1; V gene: TRBV7-3; clone size: many; CDR3 protein: CASSLTGGTTSYNEQFF; CDR3 DNA: TGTGCCAGCAGCTTAACGGGCGGGACCACCTCCTACAATGAGCAGTTCTTC
D gene: NA; J gene: TRBJ2-1; V gene: TRBV6-5; clone size: many; CDR3 protein: CASSYFQGNYNEQFF; CDR3 DNA: TGTGCCAGCAGTTACTTTCAGGGTAATTACAATGAGCAGTTCTTC
D gene: NA; J gene: TRBJ1-1; V gene: TRBV10-3; clone size: many; CDR3 protein: CAIKADQETNTEAFF; CDR3 DNA: TGTGCCATCAAGGCGGACCAAGAGACGAACACTGAAGCTTTCTTT
D gene: TRBD1; J gene: TRBJ2-7; V gene: TRBV5-1; clone size: few; CDR3 protein: CASSFSTGGTTYEQYF; CDR3 DNA: TGCGCCAGCAGCTTTTCAACAGGGGGCACCACCTACGAGCAGTACTTC
D gene: NA; J gene: TRBJ1-2; V gene: TRBV12-3/TRBV12-4; clone size: many; CDR3 protein: CASSGRANYGYTF; CDR3 DNA: TGTGCCAGCTCGGGCAGGGCCAACTATGGCTACACCTTC
D gene: TRBD1; J gene: TRBJ1-1; V gene: TRBV7-2; clone size: many; CDR3 protein: CASSVGQGTSEAFF; CDR3 DNA: TGTGCCAGCAGCGTCGGACAGGGAACCTCTGAAGCTTTCTTT
D gene: TRBD1; J gene: TRBJ1-6; V gene: TRBV6-5; clone size: many; CDR3 protein: CASSYPQGERNSPLHF; CDR3 DNA: TGTGCCAGCAGTTACCCCCAGGGGGAGAGGAATTCACCCCTCCACTTT
D gene: NA; J gene: TRBJ2-2; V gene: TRBV9; clone size: NA; CDR3 protein: CASSGMDSAGELFF; CDR3 DNA: TGTGCCAGCAGCGGAATGGACAGTGCGGGGGAGCTGTTTTTT
D gene: TRBD1; J gene: TRBJ1-3; V gene: TRBV12-3/TRBV12-4; clone size: many; CDR3 protein: CASSFGDRGDTIYF; CDR3 DNA: TGTGCCAGCAGTTTCGGGGACAGGGGTGACACCATATATTTT
D gene: TRBD2; J gene: TRBJ2-7; V gene: TRBV7-8; clone size: many; CDR3 protein: CASRPRTSGTSYEQYF; CDR3 DNA: TGTGCCAGCAGACCTAGAACTAGCGGGACCTCCTACGAGCAGTACTTC
D gene: TRBD1; J gene: TRBJ1-2; V gene: TRBV7-9; clone size: NA; CDR3 protein: CASSPQRDRGNYGYTF; CDR3 DNA: TGTGCCAGCAGCCCACAGAGGGACAGGGGAAACTATGGCTACACCTTC
D gene: NA; J gene: TRBJ1-6; V gene: TRBV2; clone size: many; CDR3 protein: CASSVDSVDSPLHF; CDR3 DNA: TGTGCCAGCAGTGTCGACAGCGTGGATTCACCCCTCCACTTT
D gene: NA; J gene: TRBJ1-5; V gene: TRBV28; clone size: many; CDR3 protein: CASSSGSQPQHF; CDR3 DNA: TGTGCCAGCAGTTCCGGGTCTCAGCCCCAGCATTTT
D gene: NA; J gene: TRBJ2-2; V gene: TRBV27; clone size: NA; CDR3 protein: CASSFDYRRTGELFF; CDR3 DNA: TGTGCCAGCAGTTTTGATTACAGGAGAACCGGGGAGCTGTTTTTT
D gene: NA; J gene: TRBJ2-7; V gene: TRBV4-1; clone size: NA; CDR3 protein: CASSQAGRGTYEQYF; CDR3 DNA: TGCGCCAGCAGCCAAGCAGGGAGAGGGACCTACGAGCAGTACTTC
D gene: TRBD1; J gene: TRBJ1-2; V gene: TRBV7-8; clone size: NA; CDR3 protein: CASSLDRRLNYGYTF; CDR3 DNA: TGTGCCAGCAGCTTGGACAGGAGACTTAACTATGGCTACACCTTC
D gene: NA; J gene: TRBJ1-6; V gene: TRBV7-2; clone size: many; CDR3 protein: CASSLVGDPRDSPLHF; CDR3 DNA: TGTGCCAGCAGCTTAGTGGGGGACCCGCGGGATTCACCCCTCCACTTT
D gene: NA; J gene: TRBJ2-1; V gene: TRBV24-1; clone size: NA; CDR3 protein: CATRSGHNEQFF; CDR3 DNA: TGTGCCACCAGGTCAGGCCACAATGAGCAGTTCTTC
D gene: NA; J gene: TRBJ2-5; V gene: TRBV10-3; clone size: many; CDR3 protein: CAISESAETQYF; CDR3 DNA: TGTGCCATCAGTGAGTCTGCTGAGACCCAGTACTTC
D gene: NA; J gene: TRBJ1-1; V gene: TRBV2; clone size: many; CDR3 protein: CASSEEPEGTEAFF; CDR3 DNA: TGTGCCAGCAGTGAAGAACCGGAGGGGACTGAAGCTTTCTTT
D gene: NA; J gene: TRBJ2-3; V gene: TRBV5-1; clone size: many; CDR3 protein: CASSLGRVGDTQYF; CDR3 DNA: TGCGCCAGCAGCTTGGGCAGGGTCGGAGATACGCAGTATTTT
D gene: NA; J gene: TRBJ2-1; V gene: TRBV7-9; clone size: many; CDR3 protein: CASSPWGYNEQFF; CDR3 DNA: TGTGCCAGCAGTCCCTGGGGGTACAATGAGCAGTTCTTC
D gene: NA; J gene: TRBJ1-1; V gene: TRBV9; clone size: NA; CDR3 protein: CASSAGGATEAFF; CDR3 DNA: TGTGCCAGCAGCGCAGGAGGGGCCACTGAAGCTTTCTTT
D gene: NA; J gene: TRBJ2-6; V gene: TRBV7-2; clone size: NA; CDR3 protein: CASSLGGGFVANVLTF; CDR3 DNA: TGTGCCAGCAGCTTGGGCGGAGGGTTCGTTGCCAACGTCCTGACTTTC
D gene: TRBD2; J gene: TRBJ2-3; V gene: TRBV7-9; clone size: many; CDR3 protein: CASSLAGTSNPTDTQYF; CDR3 DNA: TGTGCCAGCAGCTTAGCTGGGACTAGCAATCCCACAGATACGCAGTATTTT
D gene: NA; J gene: TRBJ1-2; V gene: TRBV5-1; clone size: many; CDR3 protein: CASSFSTRPYGYTF; CDR3 DNA: TGCGCCAGCTCGTTTTCGACGCGACCCTATGGCTACACCTTC
D gene: NA; J gene: TRBJ2-5; V gene: TRBV5-1; clone size: many; CDR3 protein: CASSFIGQETQYF; CDR3 DNA: TGCGCCAGCAGCTTCATAGGTCAAGAGACCCAGTACTTC
D gene: NA; J gene: TRBJ2-5; V gene: TRBV7-2; clone size: NA; CDR3 protein: CASSLGAGVQETQYF; CDR3 DNA: TGTGCCAGCAGCTTGGGCGCGGGTGTCCAAGAGACCCAGTACTTC
D gene: NA; J gene: TRBJ1-2; V gene: TRBV10-2; clone size: many; CDR3 protein: CASSDFQGSSYGYTF; CDR3 DNA: TGCGCCAGCAGTGATTTTCAGGGGAGTTCCTATGGCTACACCTTC
D gene: TRBD2; J gene: TRBJ2-3; V gene: TRBV19; clone size: many; CDR3 protein: CATRLADADTQYF; CDR3 DNA: TGTGCCACTCGACTAGCGGACGCAGATACGCAGTATTTT
D gene: NA; J gene: TRBJ1-6; V gene: TRBV20-1; clone size: NA; CDR3 protein: CSARVLEGHNSPLHF; CDR3 DNA: TGCAGTGCTAGAGTTTTGGAGGGGCATAATTCACCCCTCCACTTT
D gene: NA; J gene: TRBJ2-3; V gene: TRBV12-3/TRBV12-4; clone size: many; CDR3 protein: CASSGSGYGGTDTQYF; CDR3 DNA: TGTGCCAGCAGTGGGTCAGGCTACGGAGGAACAGATACGCAGTATTTT
D gene: TRBD1; J gene: TRBJ1-2; V gene: TRBV19; clone size: few; CDR3 protein: CASSETGGYYGYTF; CDR3 DNA: TGTGCCAGTAGTGAGACAGGGGGATACTATGGCTACACCTTC
D gene: NA; J gene: TRBJ2-7; V gene: TRBV7-6; clone size: many; CDR3 protein: CASSLGGEPYEQYF; CDR3 DNA: TGTGCCAGCAGCTTAGGAGGGGAACCCTACGAGCAGTACTTC
D gene: NA; J gene: TRBJ1-1; V gene: TRBV20-1; clone size: many; CDR3 protein: CSARAGTMNTEAFF; CDR3 DNA: TGCAGTGCTAGAGCAGGCACCATGAACACTGAAGCTTTCTTT
D gene: NA; J gene: TRBJ2-4; V gene: TRBV7-2; clone size: many; CDR3 protein: CASSTTWDSTDIQYF; CDR3 DNA: TGTGCCAGCAGCACGACCTGGGACTCCACGGACATTCAGTACTTC
D gene: NA; J gene: TRBJ1-4; V gene: TRBV7-9; clone size: many; CDR3 protein: CASSLVGRLNEKLFF; CDR3 DNA: TGTGCCAGCAGCTTAGTGGGCCGCCTTAATGAAAAACTGTTTTTT
D gene: NA; J gene: TRBJ2-7; V gene: TRBV7-7; clone size: many; CDR3 protein: CASSPSPAGSSYEQYF; CDR3 DNA: TGTGCTAGCAGCCCCTCGCCTGCTGGGAGCTCCTACGAGCAGTACTTC
D gene: TRBD1; J gene: TRBJ1-1; V gene: TRBV2; clone size: many; CDR3 protein: CASAQGQSNTEAFF; CDR3 DNA: TGTGCCAGCGCCCAGGGACAGTCGAACACTGAAGCTTTCTTT
D gene: NA; J gene: TRBJ2-2; V gene: TRBV9; clone size: few; CDR3 protein: CASSVSTTGELFF; CDR3 DNA: TGTGCCAGCAGCGTCAGTACGACCGGGGAGCTGTTTTTT
D gene: TRBD1; J gene: TRBJ1-5; V gene: TRBV5-6; clone size: many; CDR3 protein: CASSRARGQGIGGNQPQHF; CDR3 DNA: TGTGCCAGCAGCCGTGCCCGGGGACAGGGGATCGGTGGCAATCAGCCCCAGCATTTT
D gene: NA; J gene: TRBJ2-2; V gene: TRBV12-3/TRBV12-4; clone size: once; CDR3 protein: CASNRAGPNTGELFF; CDR3 DNA: TGTGCCAGCAATAGAGCGGGCCCGAACACCGGGGAGCTGTTTTTT
D gene: TRBD2; J gene: TRBJ2-3; V gene: TRBV6-2/TRBV6-3; clone size: few; CDR3 protein: CASTLEGLTQYF; CDR3 DNA: TGTGCCAGCACCCTCGAGGGACTAACGCAGTATTTT
D gene: NA; J gene: TRBJ2-2; V gene: TRBV24-1; clone size: many; CDR3 protein: CATGTLNTGELFF; CDR3 DNA: TGTGCCACCGGGACACTTAACACCGGGGAGCTGTTTTTT
D gene: NA; J gene: TRBJ2-1; V gene: TRBV5-1; clone size: many; CDR3 protein: CASSPGGTDEFF; CDR3 DNA: TGCGCCAGCAGCCCAGGCGGGACTGATGAGTTCTTC
D gene: NA; J gene: TRBJ1-6; V gene: TRBV12-3/TRBV12-4; clone size: many; CDR3 protein: CASSLSLGSPLHF; CDR3 DNA: TGTGCCAGCAGTTTAAGCCTCGGTTCACCCCTCCACTTT
D gene: TRBD1; J gene: TRBJ2-1; V gene: TRBV10-1; clone size: many; CDR3 protein: CASSTGTETWEQFF; CDR3 DNA: TGCGCCAGCAGCACCGGGACAGAGACGTGGGAGCAGTTCTTC
D gene: NA; J gene: TRBJ2-1; V gene: TRBV25-1; clone size: NA; CDR3 protein: CASSAAAPVQFF; CDR3 DNA: TGTGCCAGCAGTGCAGCAGCACCCGTCCAGTTCTTC